This TCR beta chain was captured by sequencing in a study of cytomegalovirus exposure and HLA in healthy donors. Trimming took 5 bases from V and 5 from J; bases not matched to a gene: 10. CDR3 length: 15 amino acids. The germline V gene encodes CDR1 SGHVS and CDR2 FQNEAQ. Study-wide results and limits: The authors considered a cluster of highly shared sequence variants likely to be a sequencing artifact. As immune exposure information, only CMV serostatus was available.

Comments on this clone: As yet, its antigen is unknown.

In the PCR, 60 Vbeta and 13 Jbeta primers were used. TCRdb keeps only in-frame clones here, not all; method: immunoSEQ multiplex PCR. The table has roughly 190,000 clones, approximately 82% seen once. The sample taken for sequencing was PBMCs. This chain links TRBV7-8 with TRBJ1-1, with 8 bases aligning to TRBD1. The TCR comes from a woman aged 18 to 35 in good health and CMV-seronegative. This chain's CDR3 is CASSPRAGGVTEAFF. DNA of the CDR3: TGTGCCAGCAGCCCCCGGGCAGGGGGCGTAACTGAAGCTTTCTTT.